Given below is one T cell receptor (beta chain) in context. This specimen comes from a study of PD-L1 blockade in urothelial cancer. The wider study: The number of prior chemotherapy regimens per patient was 0 to 3.

Time point of the sample: pretreatment peripheral blood. Patients' urothelial carcinoma was locally advanced or metastatic. Trimming took 2 bases from V and 7 from J, leaving 20 bases between them. The CDR3 consists of 15 residues. Germline CDR1 reads GTSNPN; CDR2 reads SVGIG (reference sequence). Profiling relied on immunoSEQ multiplex PCR, and the TCRdb table lists in-frame clones only, not all of them. This table holds tens of thousands of clones, over 65% found once. This clonotype originated in a man in his sixties with urothelial cancer. The V and J genes are TRBV30 and TRBJ2-5; TRBD2 is a possible D gene (5 bases). Material: PBMCs, obtained around atezolizumab (anti-PD-L1) treatment. CDR3 residues: CAWSSRAAISGTQYF. The CDR3 bases are TGTGCCTGGAGTTCCCGGGCGGCCATAAGCGGGACCCAGTACTTC.